This T cell receptor beta chain was identified during a study of identical twins. Study-wide results and limits: Beta out-of-frame sequences displayed a weaker excess of sharing between twins. Diverse VJ usage suggested most zero-insertion clonotypes were not invariant T cells. Model-predicted out-of-frame TCR alpha sharing fell below observed values in monozygotic twins.

TCRdb processed the 5' RACE reads anew with MiXCR; each CDR3 protein has one entry. The sample records 200,000 to 300,000 distinct CDR3 sequences, around 6.6% being singletons. Healthy Caucasians alone served as donors. This clonotype appeared a few times. Its cognate antigen is unknown. This same sample was also taken into another study, of yellow fever vaccine responses in identical twins.

The clonotype was recovered from a woman younger than 30 in good health. The sequenced sample consisted of memory (CD45RO+) T cells sorted from blood.

CDR3 in amino acids: CASSAKTSGSSYEQYF. CDR3 nucleotide sequence: TGTGCCAGTAGTGCGAAGACTAGCGGGAGCTCCTACGAGCAGTACTTC. The rearrangement links TRBV19 to TRBJ2-7, with TRBD2 identical over 12 bases. The V gene's germline CDR1 is LNHDA and CDR2 SQIVND (reference sequence). The CDR3 is 16 residues long. The ends lost 5 bases at V and 0 bases at J; junction bases unmatched: 5.